This T cell receptor beta chain originates from a study of T cells in Graves' hyperthyroidism and ophthalmopathy (dated by TCRdb to the late 2010s). Broadly, across the study: Peripheral blood was collected at initial diagnosis, before any treatment. A discovery cohort of about 100 patients, roughly 45 with Graves' ophthalmopathy and about 58 with stable Graves' hyperthyroidism, was used to find distinguishing TCR V-J signatures. In addition, the study compared T-cell repertoires in thyroid tissue and in blood from roughly six Graves' hyperthyroidism patients. The 100 discovery patients were randomly split 7:3 into training and test sets. TCR Vbeta CDR3 sequencing of 135 peripheral blood samples (approximately 44 ophthalmopathy, 75 hyperthyroidism and approximately 17 progressor patients) is reported in the paper. Following sampling, methimazole starting at 30 mg daily was given to hyperthyroidism patients, and high-dose intravenous methylprednisolone was given to ophthalmopathy patients. Whether ophthalmopathy could be predicted prospectively was tested in an independent validation cohort made up of roughly 19 hyperthyroidism patients plus 17 patients who later progressed to ophthalmopathy.

The investigation overall reported the following: Most expanded thyroid clonotypes (frequency above 0.001) were also detected in blood, suggesting blood repertoires may reflect thyroid immune responses. In validation, the model predicted progression to ophthalmopathy a median of about 6 months before onset, with around 70% sensitivity and 72.22% specificity. In cross-validation, a model built on a 13 V-J signature told ophthalmopathy apart from stable hyperthyroidism with 87.88% sensitivity and approximately 81% specificity, and in testing the same model reached 80%/75%. Sample size was not statistically predetermined, and blinding of investigators to group allocation was not performed.

Hyperthyroidism patients were aged 18 to 65 years and newly diagnosed, with disease duration of less than 2 months. Any patient with an uncontrolled infection, another autoimmune disease, pregnancy or lactation was excluded. Clinical symptoms, serum thyroxine and TRAb, thyroid ultrasound, and orbital computed tomography formed the basis for the diagnoses. Blood from progressor patients was collected at the time of first diagnosis with hyperthyroidism, before any ophthalmopathy symptoms had appeared. Ficoll-Paque density gradient centrifugation was used to isolate PBMCs from under 11 ml of fresh peripheral blood. Progressor patients were initially diagnosed with Graves' hyperthyroidism and developed ophthalmopathy during follow-up. Total RNA was extracted using Trizol reagent, and RNA quality was assessed on an Agilent 2100 Bioanalyzer. Based on the germline V gene, the CDR1 and CDR2 sequences are SGDLS and YYNGEE. Including the terminal cysteine and phenylalanine, the CDR3 comprises 15 residues. This entry keeps only the CDR3 DNA: 45 bases, framed from base 1. The junction shows trimming of 2 bases on V and 3 bases on J, and the gene matches do not reach 5 bases of it.

TCR beta CDR3 regions were amplified from RNA transcripts. A first-round RT-PCR of the TCR CDR3 used the HTBI primer set with the Qiagen OneStep RT-PCR kit. A second multiplex PCR round built the libraries, followed by size selection and purification. Paired-end sequencing of the libraries was performed with 100 bp reads on an Illumina HiSeq2000. In the paper's pipeline: SOAPnuke was used to process the raw data, with reads discarded if the reads contained adapters or uncalled bases, had a mean Phred below 15, or lacked an exact constant-primer or identifier match. COPE v1.2.5 was used to merge the high-quality paired reads, and each unique nucleotide sequence was defined as a clonotype. MiTCR v1.1 was used to align the clonotypes against IMGT TRBV, TRBD and TRBJ reference segments. The analysis included only V-J combinations with a frequency above 0.0001, which together covered around 99% of the repertoires. The TCS score was defined as F50 (clonal expansion) divided by E x V (chaos), with BLOSUM62-based TCRdist calculated between CDR3 peptides within each V-J. Welch's t-statistics and random forest reduced fewer than 600 V-J features to around 14, which were used in a naive Bayes classifier (R e1071). TCRdb applied fastp at Q25 and MiXCR to the public reads, then kept only in-frame beta chains. Each entry is one CDR3 protein sequence, shown with its most common DNA and genes. The V and J calls and clone size are TCRdb's, not the authors'. In this sample the table shows under 300,000 distinct CDR3 sequences, around a quarter of which occur a single time. The ten largest account for approximately 30% of the sample.

Of note for this clonotype: Its antigen remains undetermined. One base away there is no much larger clone; base qualities are not given.

The rearranged segments are TRBV9 and TRBJ2-7, with TRBD2 matching 10 junction bases. This sequence originates from a man aged 35-49 years with Graves' hyperthyroidism that later progressed to Graves' ophthalmopathy. The sample was blood. For the CDR3, the sequence is CASSVGTSAIYEQYF. The DNA reads TGTGCCAGCAGCGTCGGGACTAGCGCGATCTACGAGCAGTACTTC.